The 27 T cell receptor beta chains reported below all come from one sample, sequenced in a study of cytomegalovirus exposure and HLA in healthy donors. Vbeta (60) and Jbeta (13) primers were used in the PCR. Sequencing was performed with immunoSEQ multiplex PCR; in TCRdb, only in-frame clones are kept and a portion is missing. The table records 170,000 or so clones, 70% to 80% of them present only once. The sample consisted of PBMCs. The receptors were sampled from a woman in her thirties in good health and CMV-seropositive.

Note on this clone: The junction shows a germline mismatch at one end, possibly a read error. The identical CDR3 is also encoded by other nucleotide sequences in the sample. V and J are TRBV11-2 and TRBJ2-7, with 9 bases matching TRBD2. This CDR3 is built from 15 residues. Germline V gives CDR1 SGHAT, CDR2 FQNNGV. Here the CDR3 reads CASSSTQSREGQQYF. CDR3 nucleotide sequence: TGCGCCAGCAGCTCCACCCAGTCGCGGGAGGGCCAGCAGTACTTC.

The V call is TRBV7-2, the J call TRBJ2-7, with TRBD2 matching over 11 bases. The V and J ends lost 4 bases and 6 bases, in that order; junction bases with no gene match: 5. The CDR3 consists of 14 residues. Germline V gene sequence: CDR1 SGHTA, CDR2 FQGNSA. CDR3 region: CASSSRGLAVEQYF. The CDR3, as DNA: TGTGCCAGCAGCTCGCGGGGACTAGCGGTCGAGCAGTACTTC. Drawing the rest from reference TRBV7-2 and TRBJ2-7, the complete variable domain is GAGVSQSPSNKVTEKGKDVELRCDPISGHTALYWYRQSLGQGLEFLIYFQGNSAPDKSGLPSDRFSAERTGGSVSTLTIQRTQQEDSAVYLCASSSRGLAVEQYFGPGTRLTVT.

V is TRBV27 and J is TRBJ1-2; D gene unclear. V was shortened by 2 bases and J by 4 bases, with 8 bases between the two germline ends. The CDR3 runs to 13 residues. Germline values: CDR1 MNHEY, CDR2 SMNVEV (reference sequence). CDR3 region: CASSLGEGYGYTF. The CDR3, as DNA: TGTGCCAGCAGTTTAGGGGAGGGCTATGGCTACACCTTC.

The gene calls are TRBV11-1 and TRBJ2-3; D might be TRBD1 (6 bases). CDR1 and CDR2 (germline): SGHAT, FQDESV (reference sequence). V was clipped by 5 bases and J by 3 bases, with 18 bases between them. This CDR3 spans 16 amino acids. CDR3 loop: CASSTDPGAYTDTQYF. The CDR3, as DNA: TGTGCCAGCAGCACGGACCCAGGGGCTTATACAGATACGCAGTATTTT.

Notes on this clone: This same CDR3 is encoded by further DNA sequences in the sample. V is TRBV6-4 and J is TRBJ2-3; 11 bases match TRBD1. Germline V gene lookup returns CDR1 MRHNA and CDR2 SNTAGT. The length of the CDR3 is 16 residues. Trimming took 4 bases from V and 2 from J; bases not matched to a gene: 5. CDR3 nucleotides: TGTGCCAGCAGTGCCGGGACAGGGGGGGCCACAGATACGCAGTATTTT. It yields the protein CASSAGTGGATDTQYF.

The chain is built from TRBV11-3 and TRBJ1-2; no reliable D call. V gave up 5 bases and J gave up 1 base, with 11 bases separating them. The CDR3 totals 14 residues. Germline CDR1 SGHNT, CDR2 YENEEA. The CDR3 coding sequence is TGTGCCAGCAGCCCGAGAGAAGATAACTATGGCTACACCTTC. Amino acids: CASSPREDNYGYTF.

The CDR3 reads CASSALQGSSYNEQFF. CDR3 in DNA: TGTGCCAGCAGTGCACTTCAGGGCTCGTCCTACAATGAGCAGTTCTTC. The chain employs TRBV6-1 and TRBJ2-1; a weak D match, TRBD1 (5 bases). Looked up from germline, CDR1 is MNHNS and CDR2 is SASEGT. The V gene lost 4 bases and the J gene lost 1 base, with 14 bases spanning the gap. CDR3 length: 16 residues.

The CDR3 protein is CASSSPGNTIYF. DNA for the CDR3: TGTGCCAGCAGCTCTCCGGGAAACACCATATATTTT. This chain connects TRBV11-3 to TRBJ1-3; D remains unclear. Germline loops: CDR1 SGHNT, CDR2 YENEEA. V was cut by 4 bases and J by 4 bases, with 5 bases left in between. This CDR3 is built from 12 residues.

The rearrangement uses TRBV5-1 and TRBJ2-1, with D possibly being TRBD1 (6 bases). This CDR3 has 15 residues. CDR1 and CDR2 (germline): SGHRS, YFSETQ. Trimming removed 0 bases from V and 6 bases from J, with 13 bases in between. This CDR3 reads CASSLEGQRGNEQFF. CDR3 nucleotides: TGCGCCAGCAGCTTGGAGGGACAAAGGGGCAATGAGCAGTTCTTC.

This clone occurred a few times. The rearrangement joins TRBV11-2 to TRBJ2-1; D possibly corresponds to TRBD1 (6 bases). The CDR3 is 16 amino acids. CDR1 SGHAT and CDR2 FQNNGV come from the germline V gene. V dropped 4 bases and J dropped 8 bases, with 21 bases sitting between them. The CDR3 coding sequence is TGTGCCAGCAGCTGGAGTCAGGGGATGGGGTGGGATGAGCAGTTCTTC. Translating it yields CASSWSQGMGWDEQFF.

V gene TRBV11-2 combines with J gene TRBJ2-7, with D possibly being TRBD1 (5 bases). Germline CDR1 and CDR2: SGHAT and FQNNGV. V was trimmed by 2 bases and J by 6 bases, leaving 14 bases between them. CDR3 length equals 14 residues. For the CDR3, the DNA is TGTGCCAGCAGCTTACCAGGGCCGCCCGCCGAGCAGTACTTC. Translating gives CASSLPGPPAEQYF.

CDR3 bases: TGTGCCAGCAGCCCAGGGCCAAATCAGCCCCAGCATTTT. Translating it yields CASSPGPNQPQHF. V and J are TRBV5-6 and TRBJ1-5; tentatively, D is TRBD1 (5 bases). With 4 bases removed from V and 4 bases from J, the gap between germline ends came to 9 bases. Germline V CDR1 and CDR2: SGHDT, YYEEEE. The CDR3 runs 13 residues.

The rearrangement uses TRBV30 and TRBJ2-7; D perhaps matches TRBD2 (5 bases). Germline V gives CDR1 GTSNPN, CDR2 SVGIG (reference sequence). The V end was cut by 1 base, the J end by 9 bases, with 13 bases between. The CDR3 loop spans 12 amino acids. The CDR3 DNA follows: TGTGCCTGGAGTGGACGGGCCGAGGGGCAGTACTTC. Protein: CAWSGRAEGQYF. The whole variable domain, filled in from reference TRBV30 and TRBJ2-7, reads SQTIHQWPATLVQPVGSPLSLECTVEGTSNPNLYWYRQAAGRGLQLLFYSVGIGQISSEVPQNLSASRPQDRQFILSSKKLLLSDSGFYLCAWSGRAEGQYFGPGTRLTVT.

This chain joins TRBV9 and TRBJ2-3, with TRBD1 as a possible D gene (6 bases). V shed 4 bases and J shed 2 bases, with 11 bases lying between them. CDR3 length: 14 residues. Germline V lookup: CDR1 SGDLS, CDR2 YYNGEE. The CDR3 DNA sequence: TGTGCCAGCAGCCCCGGACAGCACACAGATACGCAGTATTTT. This codes for CASSPGQHTDTQYF.

V is TRBV4-1 and J is TRBJ2-5, with 11 positions matching TRBD2. CDR1 and CDR2 from the germline V gene are MGHRA and YSYEKL. The ends lost 1 base at V and 2 bases at J; junction bases unmatched: 6. The CDR3 sequence is 17 residues long. The CDR3 DNA reads TGCGCCAGCAGCCAAGCTGGGACTAGCGGCTATCAAGAGACCCAGTACTTC. Amino acids: CASSQAGTSGYQETQYF.

A few counts support this clone. CDR3 amino acids: CASRRDSPYEQYF. The CDR3 region has the DNA TGTGCCAGCAGACGGGACAGCCCCTACGAGCAGTACTTC. This chain connects TRBV6-1 to TRBJ2-7; 7 bases agree with TRBD1. Looked up from germline, CDR1 is MNHNS and CDR2 is SASEGT. V gave up 6 bases and J gave up 2 bases; unmatched junction bases: 4. The CDR3 is 13 amino acids.

V is TRBV11-1 and J is TRBJ2-1, with TRBD1 identical over 7 bases. This CDR3 region has 14 residues. The J segment lost 5 bases and the V segment lost 1 base, leaving 2 bases of the junction unmatched. Germline CDR1 is SGHAT and CDR2 is FQDESV (reference sequence). The CDR3 DNA is TGTGCCAGCAGCTTAGGACAGGGTGACAATGAGCAGTTCTTC. Protein product: CASSLGQGDNEQFF.

The V and J genes are TRBV10-3 and TRBJ2-5; 10 bases agree with TRBD1. The V segment lost 6 bases and the J segment 4 bases; nucleotides outside the gene matches: 5. The CDR3 extends over 14 amino acids. From germline, CDR1 is ENHRY and CDR2 SYGVKD. The DNA for the CDR3 is TGTGCCATCAGGGGACAGGGGTTTGCAGAGACCCAGTACTTC. Protein sequence: CAIRGQGFAETQYF.

V and J are TRBV4-1 and TRBJ1-5; no reliable D call. CDR1 and CDR2 from the germline V gene are MGHRA and YSYEKL. This CDR3 contains 16 residues. The V end was cut by 1 base, the J end by 0 bases, with 10 bases between. CDR3 amino acids: CASSQAEGISNQPQHF. In DNA form, the CDR3 reads TGCGCCAGCAGCCAAGCCGAGGGAATTAGCAATCAGCCCCAGCATTTT.

This chain uses TRBV13 with TRBJ2-7; 9 bases match TRBD2. Trimming took 3 bases from V and 6 from J; bases not matched to a gene: 6. Germline V lookup: CDR1 PRHDT, CDR2 FYEKMQ (reference sequence). This CDR3 is 14 amino acids long. DNA of the CDR3: TGTGCCAGCAGCTTTAGCGGGAGCGGGCGCGAGCAGTACTTC. It encodes CASSFSGSGREQYF.

V usage is TRBV9 and J usage is TRBJ2-7, with D maybe TRBD1 (6 bases). The CDR3 totals 13 residues. Germline values: CDR1 SGDLS, CDR2 YYNGEE. V lost 4 bases and J 3 bases, leaving 11 bases between the germline ends. The CDR3 sequence is CASSSDSIYEQYF. The CDR3 region has the DNA TGTGCCAGCAGCTCGGACAGCATCTACGAGCAGTACTTC.

The chain carries TRBV11-3 and TRBJ2-3, with D perhaps matching TRBD1 (6 bases). V lost 6 bases and J lost 0, with 13 bases in between. CDR1 is SGHNT and CDR2 is YENEEA in the germline V gene. The CDR3 has 15 amino acids. The CDR3 nucleotides read TGTGCCAGCAGAACTGGACAGACTAGCACAGATACGCAGTATTTT. Translating it yields CASRTGQTSTDTQYF.

With respect to this clone: A junction end diverges from the germline sequence, so it may reflect a read error. The chain is built from TRBV2 and TRBJ2-5; 11 bases match TRBD2. The CDR3 has 13 residues. CDR1 SNHLY and CDR2 FYNNEI come from the germline V gene. CDR3 nucleotides: TGTGCCAGCAGTGACTACCTAGCGGGAGGCCCGAACTTC. Translation: CASSDYLAGGPNF.

This clone appeared a few times. This chain joins TRBV9 and TRBJ2-1, with 10 bases identical to TRBD2. After removal of 2 bases from V and 10 bases from J, the junction contained 6 bases not matched to a gene. Germline V gene lookup returns CDR1 SGDLS and CDR2 YYNGEE. There are 14 residues in the CDR3. The DNA for the CDR3 is TGTGCCAGCAGCGTGACTAGCGGGCCACGAGAGCAGTTCTTC. Protein: CASSVTSGPREQFF. The variable domain in full, with the rest retrieved from reference TRBV9 and TRBJ2-1, is DSGVTQTPKHLITATGQRVTLRCSPRSGDLSVYWYQQSLDQGLQFLIQYYNGEERAKGNILERFSAQQFPDLHSELNLSSLELGDSALYFCASSVTSGPREQFFGPGTRLTVL.

This clone was observed a handful of times. Here the CDR3 DNA reads TGTGCCAGCAGTTCTGCGGGAGATACGTCCGGGGAGCTGTTTTTT. It is translated as CASSSAGDTSGELFF. The chain couples TRBV27 to TRBJ2-2, with TRBD2 matching 7 bases. The CDR3 loop spans 15 amino acids. CDR1 MNHEY and CDR2 SMNVEV come from the germline V gene (reference sequence). V dropped 4 bases and J dropped 6; count of bases not matched to a gene: 8.

V usage is TRBV27 and J usage is TRBJ2-1, with 8 bases lining up with TRBD2. V gave up 3 bases and J gave up 5 bases; unmatched junction bases: 6. Germline lookup yields CDR1 MNHEY and CDR2 SMNVEV (reference sequence). The CDR3 has 15 amino acids. The CDR3 DNA sequence: TGTGCCAGCAGTTTCGAAAGCGGGAGCCACAATGAGCAGTTCTTC. The encoded protein is CASSFESGSHNEQFF.

V usage is TRBV2 and J usage is TRBJ1-5; D gene uncertain. V lost 2 bases, J lost 3 bases, and 8 bases lay in between. The length of the CDR3 is 14 residues. Germline CDR1 reads SNHLY; CDR2 reads FYNNEI. The CDR3: CASSERTVNQPQHF. For the CDR3, the DNA is TGTGCCAGCAGTGAAAGAACGGTCAATCAGCCCCAGCATTTT.